This T cell receptor beta chain was obtained from a study of T cell repertoires in cytomegalovirus infection. In the study overall: Public TCR beta signatures were indicative of both CMV infection and a matching HLA type.

Regarding the study as a whole: The study identified carriers of CMV plus the relevant HLA from cumulative public TCR beta family frequency. Clonotypes of TCR beta that were HLA-C-restricted and CMV-specific dominated the ex vivo response.

Concerning this clonotype itself: Its antigen remains unidentified.

Via MiXCR, TCRdb re-called the reads, giving one row per CDR3 protein. The data show about 530,000 distinct CDR3 sequences, with about a quarter seen just once and approximately 13% held by the top ten. With V trimmed by 6 bases and J by 10 bases, 13 bases remained unmatched. The CDR3 has 15 residues. The V gene's germline CDR1 is LNHDA and CDR2 SQIVND (reference sequence). The genes are TRBV19 and TRBJ1-3; 9 nucleotides line up with TRBD1. Sequenced material: PBMCs. This TCR was recovered from a human donor in good health (CMV status not recorded). Some clones in this sample may be carry-over from other donors' samples. Here the CDR3 reads CASRTPQDRGGTIYF. CDR3 sequence (DNA): TGTGCCAGTAGGACCCCCCAGGACAGGGGAGGAACCATATATTTT.